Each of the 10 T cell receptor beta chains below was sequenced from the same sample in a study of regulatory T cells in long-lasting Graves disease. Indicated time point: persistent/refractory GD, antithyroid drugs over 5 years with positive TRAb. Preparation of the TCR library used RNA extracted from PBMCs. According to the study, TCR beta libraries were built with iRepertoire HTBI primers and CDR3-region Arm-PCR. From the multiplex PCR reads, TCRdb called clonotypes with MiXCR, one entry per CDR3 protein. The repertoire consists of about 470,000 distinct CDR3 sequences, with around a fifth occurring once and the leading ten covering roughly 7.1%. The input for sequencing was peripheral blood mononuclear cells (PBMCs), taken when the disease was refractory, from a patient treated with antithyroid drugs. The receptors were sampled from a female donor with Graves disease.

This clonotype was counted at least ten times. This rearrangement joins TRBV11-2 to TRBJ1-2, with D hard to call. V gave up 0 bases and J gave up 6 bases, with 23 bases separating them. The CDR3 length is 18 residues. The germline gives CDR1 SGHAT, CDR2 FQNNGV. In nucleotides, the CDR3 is TGTGCCAGCAGCTTAGAAGGATCGGACTTACTGGAGTTAGATGGCTACACCTTC. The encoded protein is CASSLEGSDLLELDGYTF.

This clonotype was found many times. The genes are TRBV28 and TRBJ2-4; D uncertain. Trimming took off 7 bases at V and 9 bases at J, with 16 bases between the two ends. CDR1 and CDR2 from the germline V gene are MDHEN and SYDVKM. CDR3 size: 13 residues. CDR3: CASTTHPPGIQYF. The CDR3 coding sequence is TGTGCCAGCACCACACATCCCCCCGGCATTCAGTACTTC.

The CDR3 region is CATSDSSQPQHF. Here the CDR3 DNA reads TGTGCCACCAGTGATTCCAGCCAGCCCCAGCATTTT. The genes are TRBV24-1 and TRBJ1-5; D gene ambiguous. Trimming cost V 2 bases and J 7 bases, with 5 bases left between them. The CDR3 has 12 residues. Germline values: CDR1 KGHDR, CDR2 SFDVKD.

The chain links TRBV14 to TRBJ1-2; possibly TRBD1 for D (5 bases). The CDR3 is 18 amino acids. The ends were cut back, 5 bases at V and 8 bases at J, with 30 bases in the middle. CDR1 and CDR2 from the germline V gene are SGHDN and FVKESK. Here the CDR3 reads CASSMYRDRASLMGGYTF. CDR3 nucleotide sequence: TGTGCCAGCAGCATGTACCGGGACCGGGCCTCGCTGATGGGGGGCTACACCTTC.

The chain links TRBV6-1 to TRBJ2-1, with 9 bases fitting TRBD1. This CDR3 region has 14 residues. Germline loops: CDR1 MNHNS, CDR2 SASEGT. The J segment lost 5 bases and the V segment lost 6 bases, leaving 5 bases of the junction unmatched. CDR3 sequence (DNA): TGTGCCAGCAGCCCGGACAGGGGTGACAATGAGCAGTTCTTC. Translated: CASSPDRGDNEQFF.

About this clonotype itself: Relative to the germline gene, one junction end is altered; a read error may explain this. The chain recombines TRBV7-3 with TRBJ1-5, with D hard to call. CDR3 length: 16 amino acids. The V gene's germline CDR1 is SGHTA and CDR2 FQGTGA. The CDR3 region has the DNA TGCGCCAGCAGCCTTTCCTACGCCCCGAGCAATCAGCCCCAGCATTTT. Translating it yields CASSLSYAPSNQPQHF.

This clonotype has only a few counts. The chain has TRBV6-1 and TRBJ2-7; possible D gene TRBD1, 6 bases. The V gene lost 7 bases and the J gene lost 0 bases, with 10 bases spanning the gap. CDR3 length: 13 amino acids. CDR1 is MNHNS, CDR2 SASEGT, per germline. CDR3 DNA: TGTGCCAGCATAGCGACAGGCTCCTACGAGCAGTACTTC. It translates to CASIATGSYEQYF.

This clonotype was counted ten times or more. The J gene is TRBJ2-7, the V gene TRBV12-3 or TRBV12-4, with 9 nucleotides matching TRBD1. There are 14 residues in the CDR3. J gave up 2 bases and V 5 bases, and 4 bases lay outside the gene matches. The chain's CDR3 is CASSVTGGTYEQYF. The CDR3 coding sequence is TGTGCCAGCAGTGTGACAGGGGGGACCTACGAGCAGTACTTC.

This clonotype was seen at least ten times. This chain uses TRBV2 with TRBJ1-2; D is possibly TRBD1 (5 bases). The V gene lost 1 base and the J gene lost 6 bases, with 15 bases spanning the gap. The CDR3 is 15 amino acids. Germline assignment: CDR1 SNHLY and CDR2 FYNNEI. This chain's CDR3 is CASSEVGGRPHGYTF. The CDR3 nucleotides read TGTGCCAGCAGTGAAGTGGGGGGAAGACCCCATGGCTACACCTTC.

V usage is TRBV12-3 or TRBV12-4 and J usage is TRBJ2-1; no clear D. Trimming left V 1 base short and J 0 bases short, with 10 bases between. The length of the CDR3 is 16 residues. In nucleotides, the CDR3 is TGTGCCAGCAGTTTAGGCCCTCCCAGCTCCTACAATGAGCAGTTCTTC. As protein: CASSLGPPSSYNEQFF.